The TCR beta chain described here comes from a study of cytomegalovirus exposure and HLA in healthy donors. Remarks on this clone: Mismatch with germline at one junction end may stem from a read error.

The CDR3 has 16 residues. Germline values: CDR1 SEHNR, CDR2 FQNEAQ (reference sequence). The PCR ran on 60 Vbeta and 13 Jbeta primers. Generated by immunoSEQ multiplex PCR, the TCRdb table keeps only in-frame clones and is missing some. The sample has a few hundred thousand clones; under 80% are singletons. The sequence came from a woman aged 25 to 39 in good health and CMV-seronegative. The sample was PBMCs. The rearrangement links TRBV7-9 to TRBJ2-7, with 15 bases matching TRBD2. The CDR3 DNA reads as TGTTCCAGCAGCATCCATGGGGGGACTAGCGGGGGGGAGCAGTACTTC. This codes for CSSSIHGGTSGGEQYF. Looking up the rest from reference TRBV7-9 and TRBJ2-7 gives the full variable domain: DTGVSQNPRHKITKRGQNVTFRCDPISEHNRLYWYRQTLGQGPEFLTYFQNEAQLEKSRLLSDRFSAERPKGSFSTLEIQRTEQGDSAMYLCSSSIHGGTSGGEQYFGPGTRLTVT.